This is a list of T cell receptor beta chains from one sample in a study of vaccination and CD4 T cells after COVID-19. Their recognized antigens are unknown. TCRdb fed the PCR reads into MiXCR, producing one record per CDR3 protein. The sample yields around 13,000 distinct CDR3 sequences, around 59% seen once. Specimen: CD4+ T cells from blood, cultured in vitro. The receptor source for this set is a human donor who had recovered from COVID-19. CDR3s include the opening cysteine and the closing phenylalanine or tryptophan.

V,CDR3
TRBV27,CASSSLPANSPLHF
TRBV27,CASSFPAGGPYTGELFF
TRBV12-3/TRBV12-4,CASSPGLANEQFF
TRBV6-1,CASSGQGTKNIQYF
TRBV2,CATIRTSGSYEQYF
TRBV20-1,CGARGGDYEQFF
TRBV6-1,CASKVANSGNTIYF
TRBV6-4,CASSETGGADTQYF
TRBV5-1,CASSLAGTTSYNEQFF
TRBV7-2,CASSFPGMDTQYF
TRBV11-2,CASSLDNSPLHF
TRBV7-2,CASSGHRADHDDEQFF
TRBV28,CASSTGGHYGYTF
TRBV19,CASSIGGDTDTQYF
TRBV27,CVSSSDTDTQYF
TRBV6-1,CASQGGREKLFF
TRBV11-3,CASRQPLAGETYEQYF
TRBV15,CATSRDREAATQYF
TRBV14,CASSQALLAGYNEQFF
TRBV7-2,CASSPAETQYF
TRBV5-8,CASTQGRGSYGYTF
TRBV7-2,CASSLSAQWGEKLFF
TRBV7-9,CASSSRLGLTGNTIYF
TRBV21-1,CASSNQGGNQPQHF
TRBV19,CASPQGYNEQFF
TRBV20-1,CSARDREYSGANVLTF
TRBV20-1,CSASGSRAGTEAFF
TRBV27,CASQGQGTYGYTF
TRBV19,CASSRRGAGTGELFF
TRBV12-3/TRBV12-4,CASSFNLGNEQFF
TRBV27,CASSKVYEQYF
TRBV21-1,CASSGKQSSYEQYF
TRBV7-2,CASSAWGQGSSYEQYF
TRBV20-1,CSARVVLAGYQETQYF
TRBV18,CASSPPGAGSPQETQYF
TRBV7-8,CASSLSRGGGTEAFF
TRBV14,CASSPAFGGFYEQYF